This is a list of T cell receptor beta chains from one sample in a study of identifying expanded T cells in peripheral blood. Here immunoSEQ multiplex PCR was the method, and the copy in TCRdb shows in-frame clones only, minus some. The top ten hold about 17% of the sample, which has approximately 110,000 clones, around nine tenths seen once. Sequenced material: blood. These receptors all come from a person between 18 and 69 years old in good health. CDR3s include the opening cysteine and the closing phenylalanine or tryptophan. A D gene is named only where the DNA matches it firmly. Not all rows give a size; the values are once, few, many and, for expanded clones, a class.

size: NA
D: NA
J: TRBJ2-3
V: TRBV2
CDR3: CASSGGGTDTQYF
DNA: TGTGCCAGCAGTGGGGGGGGCACAGATACGCAGTATTTT

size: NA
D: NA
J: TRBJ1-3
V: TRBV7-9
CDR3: CASSFSVNTIYF
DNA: TGTGCCAGCAGCTTCTCCGTAAACACCATATATTTT

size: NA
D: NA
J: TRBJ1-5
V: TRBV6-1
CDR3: CASSHNQPQHF
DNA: TGTGCCAGCAGCCACAATCAGCCCCAGCATTTT

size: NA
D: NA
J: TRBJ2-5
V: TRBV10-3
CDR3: CAISDRGETQYF
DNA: TGTGCCATCAGTGATAGGGGGGAGACCCAGTACTTC

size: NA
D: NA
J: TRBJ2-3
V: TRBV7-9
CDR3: CASSQGGGTDTQYF
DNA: TGTGCCAGCAGCCAGGGGGGTGGAACAGATACGCAGTATTTT

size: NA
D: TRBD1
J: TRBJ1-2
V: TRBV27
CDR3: CASSAWTGRGNYGYTF
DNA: TGTGCCAGCAGTGCCTGGACAGGCCGGGGGAATTATGGCTACACCTTC

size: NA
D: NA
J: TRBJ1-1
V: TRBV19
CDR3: CASSIVGGDTEAFF
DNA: TGTGCCAGTAGTATAGTAGGAGGGGACACTGAAGCTTTCTTT

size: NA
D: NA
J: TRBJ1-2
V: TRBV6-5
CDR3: CASAPGGTYGYTF
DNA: TGTGCCAGCGCCCCCGGGGGAACCTATGGCTACACCTTC

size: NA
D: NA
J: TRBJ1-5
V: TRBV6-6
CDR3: CASSWGGTRNQPQHF
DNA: TGTGCCAGCAGTTGGGGGGGCACGAGGAATCAGCCCCAGCATTTT

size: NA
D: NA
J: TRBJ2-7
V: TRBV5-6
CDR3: CAGEKDGTYEQYF
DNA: TGTGCCGGAGAAAAGGACGGAACCTACGAGCAGTACTTC

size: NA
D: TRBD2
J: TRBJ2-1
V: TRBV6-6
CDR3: CAGASGGVNEQFF
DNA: TGTGCCGGAGCAAGTGGGGGGGTCAATGAGCAGTTCTTC

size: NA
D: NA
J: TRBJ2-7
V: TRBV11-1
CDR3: CASSLWSSGDPSYEQYF
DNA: TGTGCCAGCAGCTTATGGTCGTCCGGAGACCCATCCTACGAGCAGTACTTC

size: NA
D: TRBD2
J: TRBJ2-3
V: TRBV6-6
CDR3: CASSSGGGAEDTQYF
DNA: TGTGCCAGCAGTTCGGGCGGGGGGGCCGAAGATACGCAGTATTTT

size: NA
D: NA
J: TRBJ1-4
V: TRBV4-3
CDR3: CASKNEKLFF
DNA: TGCGCCAGCAAAAATGAAAAACTGTTTTTT

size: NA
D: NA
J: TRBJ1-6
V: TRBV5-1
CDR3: CASSPGGDSYSPLHF
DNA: TGCGCCAGCAGCCCGGGGGGGGATTCCTATTCACCCCTCCACTTT

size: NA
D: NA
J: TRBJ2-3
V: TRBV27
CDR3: CASLLLGTDTQYF
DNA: TGTGCCAGCCTACTCCTGGGCACAGATACGCAGTATTTT

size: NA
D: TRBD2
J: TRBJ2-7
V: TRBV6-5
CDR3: CASSYSSGGASYEQYF
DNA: TGTGCCAGCAGTTACTCTAGCGGGGGGGCGTCCTACGAGCAGTACTTC

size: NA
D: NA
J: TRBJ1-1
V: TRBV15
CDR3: CATSRREVYTEAFF
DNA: TGTGCCACCAGCAGGCGGGAGGTATACACTGAAGCTTTCTTT

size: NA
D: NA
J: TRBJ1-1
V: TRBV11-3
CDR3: CASSPGVWAEAFF
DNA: TGTGCCAGCAGCCCAGGGGTTTGGGCTGAAGCTTTCTTT

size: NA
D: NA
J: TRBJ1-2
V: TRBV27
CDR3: CASSLEGNYGYTF
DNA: TGTGCCAGCAGTTTAGAGGGTAACTATGGCTACACCTTC

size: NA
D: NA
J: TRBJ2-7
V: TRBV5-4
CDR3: CASSLAPYEQYF
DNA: TGTGCCAGCAGCTTGGCCCCCTACGAGCAGTACTTC

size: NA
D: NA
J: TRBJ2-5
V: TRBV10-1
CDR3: CASSASPQETQYF
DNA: TGCGCCAGCAGTGCCAGTCCGCAAGAGACCCAGTACTTC

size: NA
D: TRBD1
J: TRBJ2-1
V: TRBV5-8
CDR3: CASSLGDREFDEQFF
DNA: TGTGCCAGCAGTTTGGGAGACAGGGAGTTTGATGAGCAGTTCTTC

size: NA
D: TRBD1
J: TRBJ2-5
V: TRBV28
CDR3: CASGPGGEETQYF
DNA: TGTGCCAGCGGGCCAGGGGGCGAAGAGACCCAGTACTTC

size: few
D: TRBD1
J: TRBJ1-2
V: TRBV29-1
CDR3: CSVEGTGDNYGYTF
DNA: TGCAGCGTCGAGGGGACAGGGGATAACTATGGCTACACCTTC

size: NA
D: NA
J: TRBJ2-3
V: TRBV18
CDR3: CASSPLGGPGTDTQYF
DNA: TGTGCCAGCTCACCACTCGGGGGTCCCGGCACAGATACGCAGTATTTT

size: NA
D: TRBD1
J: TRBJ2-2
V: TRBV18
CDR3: CASSDRANTGELFF
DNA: TGTGCCAGCTCCGACAGGGCGAACACCGGGGAGCTGTTTTTT

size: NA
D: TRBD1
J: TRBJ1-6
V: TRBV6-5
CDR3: CASSWDRDNSPLHF
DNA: TGTGCCAGCAGTTGGGACAGGGATAATTCACCCCTCCACTTT

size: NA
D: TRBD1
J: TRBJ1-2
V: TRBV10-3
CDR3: CAISEGGQGLSGYTF
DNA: TGTGCCATCAGTGAGGGGGGACAGGGGTTAAGTGGCTACACCTTC

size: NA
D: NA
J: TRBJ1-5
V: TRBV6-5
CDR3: CASSYGRGNQPQHF
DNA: TGTGCCAGCAGTTACGGGCGCGGCAATCAGCCCCAGCATTTT

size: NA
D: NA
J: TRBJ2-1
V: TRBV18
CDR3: CASSPPGLLVTYNEQFF
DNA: TGTGCCAGCTCACCACCGGGGCTCCTAGTAACCTACAATGAGCAGTTCTTC

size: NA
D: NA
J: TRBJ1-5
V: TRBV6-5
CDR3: CASKKDGNQPQHF
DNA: TGTGCCAGCAAGAAGGATGGCAATCAGCCCCAGCATTTT

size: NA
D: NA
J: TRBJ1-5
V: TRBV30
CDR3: CAWGPGGNQPQHF
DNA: TGTGCCTGGGGCCCAGGGGGCAATCAGCCCCAGCATTTT

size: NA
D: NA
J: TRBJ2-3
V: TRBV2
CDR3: CASSVLRSEGFTQYF
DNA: TGTGCCAGCAGTGTTTTGAGGTCTGAGGGGTTCACGCAGTATTTT

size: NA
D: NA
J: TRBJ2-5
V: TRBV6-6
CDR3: CASSQTGQKETQYF
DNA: TGTGCCAGCAGTCAGACCGGACAGAAAGAGACCCAGTACTTC

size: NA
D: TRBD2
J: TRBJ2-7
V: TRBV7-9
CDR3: CASSLVLSGADYEQYF
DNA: TGTGCCAGCAGCTTAGTACTTAGCGGGGCTGACTACGAGCAGTACTTC

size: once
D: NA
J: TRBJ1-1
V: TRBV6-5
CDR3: CASSRAGTGDTEAFF
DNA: TGTGCCAGCAGTCGAGCTGGGACTGGGGACACTGAAGCTTTCTTT

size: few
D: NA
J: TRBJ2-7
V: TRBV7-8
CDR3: CASSLGSGGPESF
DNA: TGTGCCAGCAGCCTAGGGTCGGGGGGCCCCGAGAGCTTC

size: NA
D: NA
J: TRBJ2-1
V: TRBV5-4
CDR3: CASSFVGGTYNEQFF
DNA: TGTGCCAGCAGCTTTGTGGGGGGAACCTACAATGAGCAGTTCTTC

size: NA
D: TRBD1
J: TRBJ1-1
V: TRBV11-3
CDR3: CASSQHRGSEAFF
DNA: TGTGCCAGCAGCCAGCACAGGGGGAGTGAAGCTTTCTTT

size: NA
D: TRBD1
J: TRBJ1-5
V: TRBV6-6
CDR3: CASSYDRGLGQPQHF
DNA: TGTGCCAGCAGTTACGACAGGGGGCTTGGCCAGCCCCAGCATTTT

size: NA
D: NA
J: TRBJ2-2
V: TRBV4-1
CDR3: CASSQDLDSAGGELFF
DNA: TGCGCCAGCAGCCAAGATCTGGACAGTGCCGGCGGGGAGCTGTTTTTT

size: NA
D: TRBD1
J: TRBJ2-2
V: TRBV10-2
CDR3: CASSRTGSAGELFF
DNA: TGCGCCAGCAGTAGGACAGGGTCAGCCGGGGAGCTGTTTTTT

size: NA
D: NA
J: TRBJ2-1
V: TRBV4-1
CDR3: CASSQGHTGSYNEQFF
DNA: TGCGCCAGCAGCCAAGGGCACACAGGGTCCTACAATGAGCAGTTCTTC

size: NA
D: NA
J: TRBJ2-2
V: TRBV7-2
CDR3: CASSQSRTGELFF
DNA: TGTGCCAGCAGCCAGAGCCGAACCGGGGAGCTGTTTTTT

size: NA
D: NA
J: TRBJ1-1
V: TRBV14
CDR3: CASSQTAGTSTEAFF
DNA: TGTGCCAGCAGCCAAACGGCAGGGACGAGCACTGAAGCTTTCTTT

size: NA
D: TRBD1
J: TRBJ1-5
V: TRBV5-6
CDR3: CASSLWTGWGNQPQHF
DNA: TGTGCCAGCAGCTTATGGACAGGGTGGGGCAATCAGCCCCAGCATTTT

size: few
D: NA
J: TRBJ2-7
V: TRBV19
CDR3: CASSVGGLNEQYF
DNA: TGTGCCAGTAGTGTAGGGGGTTTGAACGAGCAGTACTTC

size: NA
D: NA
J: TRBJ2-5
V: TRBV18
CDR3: CASSPQADWGETQYF
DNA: TGTGCCAGCTCACCACAAGCTGATTGGGGAGAGACCCAGTACTTC

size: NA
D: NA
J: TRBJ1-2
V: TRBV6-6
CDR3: CASSPQGPGYTF
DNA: TGTGCCAGCAGTCCACAGGGTCCTGGCTACACCTTC

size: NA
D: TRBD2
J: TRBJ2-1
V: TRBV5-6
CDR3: CASSLLSGGPSYNEQFF
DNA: TGTGCCAGCAGCTTGTTAAGCGGGGGGCCCTCCTACAATGAGCAGTTCTTC

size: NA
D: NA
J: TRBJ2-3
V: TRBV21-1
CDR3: CATTDREDTDTQYF
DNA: TGTGCCACCACCGACAGGGAGGACACAGATACGCAGTATTTT